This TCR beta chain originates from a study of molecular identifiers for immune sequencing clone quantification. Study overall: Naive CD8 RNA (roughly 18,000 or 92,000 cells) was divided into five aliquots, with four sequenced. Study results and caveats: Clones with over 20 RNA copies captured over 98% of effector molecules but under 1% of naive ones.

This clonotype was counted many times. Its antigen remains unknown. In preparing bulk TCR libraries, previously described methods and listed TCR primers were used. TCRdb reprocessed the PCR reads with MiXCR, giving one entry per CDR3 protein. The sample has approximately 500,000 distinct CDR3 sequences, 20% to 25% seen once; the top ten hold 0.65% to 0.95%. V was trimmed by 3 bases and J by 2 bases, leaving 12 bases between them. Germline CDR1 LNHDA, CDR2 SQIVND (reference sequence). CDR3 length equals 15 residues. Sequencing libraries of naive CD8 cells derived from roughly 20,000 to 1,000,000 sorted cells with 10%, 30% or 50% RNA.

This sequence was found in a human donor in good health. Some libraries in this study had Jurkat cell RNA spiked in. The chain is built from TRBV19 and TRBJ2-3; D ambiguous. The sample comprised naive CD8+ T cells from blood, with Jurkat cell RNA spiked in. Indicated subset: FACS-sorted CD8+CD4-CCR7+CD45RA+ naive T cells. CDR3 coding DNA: TGTGCCAGTAGTATCCTCCCTGGCTACACAGATACGCAGTATTTT. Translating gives CASSILPGYTDTQYF.